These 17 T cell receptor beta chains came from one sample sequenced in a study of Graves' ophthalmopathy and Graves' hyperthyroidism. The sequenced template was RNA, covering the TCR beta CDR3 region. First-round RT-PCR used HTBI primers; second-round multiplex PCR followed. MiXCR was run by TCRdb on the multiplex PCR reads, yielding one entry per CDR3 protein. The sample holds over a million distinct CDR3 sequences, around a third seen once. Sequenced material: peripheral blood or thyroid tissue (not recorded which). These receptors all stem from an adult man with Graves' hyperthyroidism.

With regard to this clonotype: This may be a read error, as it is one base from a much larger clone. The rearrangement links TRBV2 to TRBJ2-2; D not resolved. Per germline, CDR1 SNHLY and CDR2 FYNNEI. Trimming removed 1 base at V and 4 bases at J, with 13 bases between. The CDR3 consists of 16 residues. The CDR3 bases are TGTGCCAGCAGTGAAGGGTCCAGGACGAGCACCGGGGAGCTGTTTTTT. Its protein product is CASSEGSRTSTGELFF.

The CDR3 region has the DNA TGTGCCAGCAGTGAGTGGGGACAGGAGGATTTCTATGGCTACACCTTC. The encoded protein is CASSEWGQEDFYGYTF. The J gene is TRBJ1-2, the V gene TRBV25-1, with TRBD1 identical over 8 bases. Germline-derived CDR1 and CDR2 are MGHDK and SYGVNS. CDR3 length equals 16 residues. V shed 3 bases, J shed 4 bases, and the junction held 10 bases outside the gene matches.

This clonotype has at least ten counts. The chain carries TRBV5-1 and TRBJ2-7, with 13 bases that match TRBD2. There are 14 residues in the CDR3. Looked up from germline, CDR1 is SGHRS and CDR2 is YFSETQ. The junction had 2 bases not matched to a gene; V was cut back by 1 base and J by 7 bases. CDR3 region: CASSLSTSGGEQYF. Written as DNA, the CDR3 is TGCGCCAGCAGCTTGTCGACTAGCGGGGGGGAGCAGTACTTC.

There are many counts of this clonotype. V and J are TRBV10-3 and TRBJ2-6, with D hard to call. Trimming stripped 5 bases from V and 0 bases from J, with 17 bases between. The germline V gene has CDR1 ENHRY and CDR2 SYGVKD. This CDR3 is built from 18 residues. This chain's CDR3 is CAISSDGYPSSGANVLTF. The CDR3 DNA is TGTGCCATCAGTTCCGACGGATACCCGTCCTCTGGGGCCAACGTCCTGACTTTC.

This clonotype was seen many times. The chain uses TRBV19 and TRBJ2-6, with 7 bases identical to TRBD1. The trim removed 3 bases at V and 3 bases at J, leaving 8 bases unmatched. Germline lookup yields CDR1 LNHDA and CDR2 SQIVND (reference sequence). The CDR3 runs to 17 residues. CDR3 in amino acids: CASSIPLTGLGANVLTF. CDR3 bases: TGTGCCAGTAGTATCCCCTTGACAGGGCTTGGGGCCAACGTCCTGACTTTC.

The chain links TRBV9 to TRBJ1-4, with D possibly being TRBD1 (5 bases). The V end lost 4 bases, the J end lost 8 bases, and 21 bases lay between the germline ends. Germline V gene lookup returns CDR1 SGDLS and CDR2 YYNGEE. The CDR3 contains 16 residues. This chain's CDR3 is CASSQDAWGGSEKLFF. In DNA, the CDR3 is TGTGCCAGCAGCCAAGATGCTTGGGGGGGATCGGAAAAACTGTTTTTT. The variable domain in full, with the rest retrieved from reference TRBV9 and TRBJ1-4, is DSGVTQTPKHLITATGQRVTLRCSPRSGDLSVYWYQQSLDQGLQFLIQYYNGEERAKGNILERFSAQQFPDLHSELNLSSLELGDSALYFCASSQDAWGGSEKLFFGSGTQLSVL.

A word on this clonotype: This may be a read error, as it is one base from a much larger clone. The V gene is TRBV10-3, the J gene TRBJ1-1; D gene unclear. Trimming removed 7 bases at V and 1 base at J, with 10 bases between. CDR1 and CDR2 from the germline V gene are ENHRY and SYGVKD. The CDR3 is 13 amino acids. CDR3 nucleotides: TGTGCCATCACAAGGCGGGGGAACACTGAAGCTTTCTTT. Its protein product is CAITRRGNTEAFF.

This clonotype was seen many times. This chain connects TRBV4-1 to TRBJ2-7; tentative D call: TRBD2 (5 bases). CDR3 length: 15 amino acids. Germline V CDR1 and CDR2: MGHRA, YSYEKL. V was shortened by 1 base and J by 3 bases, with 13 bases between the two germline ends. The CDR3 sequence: CASSQVHAAGYEQYF. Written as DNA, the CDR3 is TGCGCCAGCAGCCAAGTCCATGCCGCGGGCTACGAGCAGTACTTC.

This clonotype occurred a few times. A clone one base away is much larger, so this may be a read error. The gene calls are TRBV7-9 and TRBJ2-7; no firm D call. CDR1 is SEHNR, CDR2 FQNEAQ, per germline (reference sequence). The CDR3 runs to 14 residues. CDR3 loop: CASSPEAVSYGQYF. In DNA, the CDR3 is TGTGCCAGCAGCCCCGAGGCGGTCTCCTACGGGCAGTACTTC. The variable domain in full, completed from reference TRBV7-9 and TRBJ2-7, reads DTGVSQNPRHKITKRGQNVTFRCDPISEHNRLYWYRQTLGQGPEFLTYFQNEAQLEKSRLLSDRFSAERPKGSFSTLEIQRTEQGDSAMYLCASSPEAVSYGQYFGPGTRLTVT.

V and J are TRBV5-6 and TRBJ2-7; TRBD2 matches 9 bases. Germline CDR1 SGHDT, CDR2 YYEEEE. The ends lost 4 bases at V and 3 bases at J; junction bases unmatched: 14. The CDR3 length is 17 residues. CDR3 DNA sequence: TGTGCCAGCAGCCCTGAAGGAGGAGCGGGAGGCTACTACGAGCAGTACTTC. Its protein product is CASSPEGGAGGYYEQYF.

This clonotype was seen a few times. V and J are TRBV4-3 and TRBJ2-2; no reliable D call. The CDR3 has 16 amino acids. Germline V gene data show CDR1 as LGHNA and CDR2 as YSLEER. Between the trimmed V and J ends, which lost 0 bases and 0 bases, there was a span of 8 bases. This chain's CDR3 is CASSQEARPNTGELFF. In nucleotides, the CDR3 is TGCGCCAGCAGCCAAGAGGCCAGACCGAACACCGGGGAGCTGTTTTTT.

For the CDR3, the DNA is TGTGCCAGCAGTGACTCGAGTGCGGCGACTGAAGCTTTCTTT. Translating gives CASSDSSAATEAFF. The rearrangement uses TRBV6-4 and TRBJ1-1; D gene ambiguous. This CDR3 has 14 amino acids. CDR1 MRHNA and CDR2 SNTAGT come from the germline V gene. V was clipped by 0 bases and J by 5 bases, with 10 bases between them.

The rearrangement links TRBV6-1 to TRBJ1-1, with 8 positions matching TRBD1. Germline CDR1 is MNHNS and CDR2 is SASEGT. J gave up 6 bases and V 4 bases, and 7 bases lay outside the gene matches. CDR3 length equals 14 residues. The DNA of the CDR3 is TGTGCCAGCAGTGTGGGGACAGGACATCCTGAAGCTTTCTTT. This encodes CASSVGTGHPEAFF.

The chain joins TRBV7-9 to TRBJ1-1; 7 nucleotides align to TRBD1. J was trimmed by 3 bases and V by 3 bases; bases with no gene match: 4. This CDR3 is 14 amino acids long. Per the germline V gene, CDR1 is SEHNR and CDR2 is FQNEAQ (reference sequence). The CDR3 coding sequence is TGTGCCAGCAGCTTTGGGACAGTCTACACTGAAGCTTTCTTT. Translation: CASSFGTVYTEAFF.

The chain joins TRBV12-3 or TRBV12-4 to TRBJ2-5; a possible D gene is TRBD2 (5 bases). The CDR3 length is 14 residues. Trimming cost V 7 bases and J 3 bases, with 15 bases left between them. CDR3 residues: CASNEGLGKETQYF. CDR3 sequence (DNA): TGTGCCAGCAATGAGGGCCTGGGGAAAGAGACCCAGTACTTC.

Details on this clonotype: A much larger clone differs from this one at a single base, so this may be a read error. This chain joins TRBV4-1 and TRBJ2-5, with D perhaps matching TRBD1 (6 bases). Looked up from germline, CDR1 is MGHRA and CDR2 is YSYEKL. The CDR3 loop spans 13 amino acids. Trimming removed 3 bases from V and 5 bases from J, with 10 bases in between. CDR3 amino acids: CASSHLQGETQYF. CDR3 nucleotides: TGCGCCAGCAGCCACTTGCAGGGGGAGACCCAGTACTTC.

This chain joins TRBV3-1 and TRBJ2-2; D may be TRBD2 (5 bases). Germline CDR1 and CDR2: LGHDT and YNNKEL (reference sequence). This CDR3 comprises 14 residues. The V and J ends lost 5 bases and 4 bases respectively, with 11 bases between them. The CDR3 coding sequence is TGTGCCAGCAGCGAGACGCGGGTCACCGGGGAGCTGTTTTTT. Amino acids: CASSETRVTGELFF.